The 18 T cell receptor beta chains below come from one sample, sequenced in a study of Graves' ophthalmopathy and Graves' hyperthyroidism. Scientists amplified the TCR beta CDR3 regions from RNA transcripts. A first-round RT-PCR used HTBI primers, followed by a second-round multiplex PCR. From the multiplex PCR reads, TCRdb called clonotypes with MiXCR, one entry per CDR3 protein. The sample includes around 1.1 million distinct CDR3 sequences, less than 45% of them seen just once. Sequenced input: peripheral blood or thyroid tissue (not recorded which). The receptors originated from an adult man with Graves' hyperthyroidism.

This chain uses TRBV20-1 with TRBJ1-3, with 7 nucleotides matching TRBD1. V lost 3 bases, J lost 2 bases, and 4 bases stayed unmatched. This CDR3 is built from 14 residues. The germline CDR1 and CDR2 sequences are DFQATT and SNEGSKA (reference sequence). CDR3 amino acids: CSASLDRTGNTIYF. The CDR3 region has the DNA TGCAGTGCTAGCCTGGACAGGACTGGAAACACCATATATTTT.

The chain has TRBV19 and TRBJ1-1, with 8 bases identical to TRBD1. The CDR3 is 14 residues long. J was trimmed by 6 bases and V by 5 bases; bases with no gene match: 8. Germline V gives CDR1 LNHDA, CDR2 SQIVND (reference sequence). The CDR3 loop is CASSPDRVMAEAFF. The CDR3 coding sequence is TGTGCCAGTAGTCCGGACAGGGTCATGGCTGAAGCTTTCTTT.

This clonotype was detected many times. V and J are TRBV2 and TRBJ1-2, with D unclear. The germline CDR1 and CDR2 sequences are SNHLY and FYNNEI. The CDR3 is 15 amino acids. The V gene lost 1 base and the J gene lost 4 bases, with 13 bases spanning the gap. CDR3 loop: CASSEGAGKAYGYTF. CDR3 bases: TGTGCCAGCAGTGAAGGGGCCGGGAAAGCCTATGGCTACACCTTC.

This sequence joins TRBV27 and TRBJ1-6, with 8 bases lining up with TRBD1. Germline assignment: CDR1 MNHEY and CDR2 SMNVEV (reference sequence). V was pared by 7 bases and J by 7 bases, with 9 bases of the junction left unmatched. There are 15 residues in the CDR3. The CDR3 DNA is TGTGCCAGCACGACAGGGGCTCCACTCAATTCACCCCTCCACTTT. Translated: CASTTGAPLNSPLHF.

The chain has TRBV7-9 and TRBJ2-5, with 8 bases matching TRBD1. Trimming at V came to 5 bases and at J to 5 bases, leaving 13 bases not matched to a gene. Looked up from germline, CDR1 is SEHNR and CDR2 is FQNEAQ (reference sequence). The length of the CDR3 is 16 residues. The CDR3 loop is CASSRRGTGQPETQYF. DNA for the CDR3: TGTGCCAGCAGCCGAAGGGGGACAGGACAGCCTGAGACCCAGTACTTC.

This clonotype was seen repeatedly, ten times or more. V is TRBV4-3 and J is TRBJ1-2; D ambiguous. Trimming removed 0 bases from V and 14 bases from J, with 16 bases in between. The CDR3 totals 13 residues. Germline V lookup: CDR1 LGHNA, CDR2 YSLEER. CDR3 sequence: CASSQERMTLGTF. Written as DNA, the CDR3 is TGCGCCAGCAGCCAAGAAAGGATGACGCTGGGGACCTTC.

The gene calls are TRBV15 and TRBJ2-2; 10 bases map to TRBD2. This CDR3 comprises 24 residues. The V gene's germline CDR1 is LNHNV and CDR2 YYDKDF (reference sequence). V was pared by 6 bases and J by 7 bases, with 35 bases of the junction left unmatched. This chain's CDR3 is CATREERLAGDLNTGAEAHGELFF. CDR3 bases: TGTGCCACCAGAGAGGAGCGGCTAGCGGGAGACCTGAACACCGGGGCCGAGGCGCACGGGGAGCTGTTTTTT.

This clonotype was counted at least ten times. V gene TRBV3-1 combines with J gene TRBJ1-6; 7 bases map to TRBD1. Germline V lookup: CDR1 LGHDT, CDR2 YNNKEL (reference sequence). CDR3 length: 15 residues. The V gene end was trimmed by 3 bases and the J gene end by 11 bases; junction bases not matched to a gene: 10. CDR3 region: CASSQWSGQVTPLHF. The CDR3 bases are TGTGCCAGCAGCCAGTGGTCAGGACAGGTGACACCCCTCCACTTT.

The CDR3 bases are TGTGCCATCAGTGAGTCGACGGGGACAGGGGAAGATCAGCCCCAGCATTTT. Translating it yields CAISESTGTGEDQPQHF. The chain joins TRBV10-3 to TRBJ1-5, with 10 bases identical to TRBD1. From germline, CDR1 is ENHRY and CDR2 SYGVKD. The CDR3 extends over 17 amino acids. V shed 0 bases and J 5 bases; nucleotides not matched to a gene: 7.

This clonotype was seen repeatedly, ten times or more. The rearrangement links TRBV20-1 to TRBJ2-2; TRBD2 aligns across 7 bases. Germline assignment: CDR1 DFQATT and CDR2 SNEGSKA (reference sequence). This CDR3 spans 15 amino acids. Trimming took 5 bases from V and 4 from J; bases not matched to a gene: 10. CDR3 amino acids: CSAAYERGFTGELFF. The DNA of the CDR3 is TGCAGTGCTGCGTACGAGCGGGGTTTCACCGGGGAGCTGTTTTTT.

The chain recombines TRBV7-6 with TRBJ2-2; D perhaps matches TRBD2 (5 bases). In germline, CDR1 is SGHVS, CDR2 FNYEAQ. The CDR3 has 16 residues. The V end was cut by 6 bases, the J end by 3 bases, with 17 bases between. CDR3 bases: TGTGCCAGCAGTTCCGTGGACGGGGAATACACCGGGGAGCTGTTTTTT. This sequence encodes CASSSVDGEYTGELFF.

The genes are TRBV7-8 and TRBJ1-1, with D possibly being TRBD1 (5 bases). V was clipped by 0 bases and J by 11 bases, with 16 bases between them. The CDR3 covers 14 residues. CDR1 and CDR2 (germline): SGHVS, FQNEAQ. The CDR3 DNA is TGTGCCAGCAGCTTAGCGGTGGGACCAAGGGGTGCTTTCTTT. It yields the protein CASSLAVGPRGAFF.

This clonotype was counted many times. V and J are TRBV12-3 or TRBV12-4 and TRBJ1-6, with D tentatively TRBD1 (5 bases). V was shortened by 6 bases and J by 5 bases, with 11 bases between the two germline ends. This CDR3 comprises 14 residues. CDR3 bases: TGTGCCAGCAGCCGGGACGGGGATAATTCACCCCTCCACTTT. It yields the protein CASSRDGDNSPLHF.

At least ten counts were recorded for this clonotype. V usage is TRBV19 and J usage is TRBJ1-1; D ambiguous. The CDR3 covers 14 residues. The ends were cut back, 3 bases at V and 1 base at J, with 9 bases in the middle. CDR1 LNHDA and CDR2 SQIVND come from the germline V gene (reference sequence). The CDR3 DNA reads TGTGCCAGTAGTATTTTCGGCCAGAACACTGAAGCTTTCTTT. Encoded protein: CASSIFGQNTEAFF.

Ten or more counts support this clonotype. V gene TRBV7-9 combines with J gene TRBJ2-5, with D perhaps given as TRBD1 or TRBD2 (5 bases each). The CDR3 has 14 amino acids. V dropped 0 bases and J dropped 5 bases, with 10 bases sitting between them. Germline CDR1 and CDR2: SEHNR and FQNEAQ (reference sequence). As DNA, the CDR3 is TGTGCCAGCAGCTTAGCCTGGGGGTCGGAGACCCAGTACTTC. This translates into CASSLAWGSETQYF.

This clonotype appeared a few times. V is TRBV7-2 and J is TRBJ1-5, with D possibly matching TRBD1 (6 bases). The CDR3 is 16 residues long. Germline V gives CDR1 SGHTA, CDR2 FQGNSA. Trimming cost V 5 bases and J 0 bases, with 14 bases left between them. In DNA, the CDR3 is TGTGCCAGCAGCCCGCCTGGGGGCCGTAGCAATCAGCCCCAGCATTTT. It yields the protein CASSPPGGRSNQPQHF.

The sample holds a few counts of this clonotype. V and J are TRBV28 and TRBJ2-2, with D unclear. The V end was cut by 4 bases, the J end by 5 bases, with 11 bases between. In germline, CDR1 is MDHEN, CDR2 SYDVKM. The CDR3 has 14 residues. As DNA, the CDR3 is TGTGCCAGCAGTTACGGTGGGGAAACCGGGGAGCTGTTTTTT. Protein product: CASSYGGETGELFF.

The chain has TRBV5-1 and TRBJ1-1; D is unresolved. The V end lost 3 bases, the J end lost 5 bases, and 14 bases lay between the germline ends. Germline CDR1 reads SGHRS; CDR2 reads YFSETQ. The CDR3 has 14 amino acids. CDR3 sequence: CASSSPPRGTEAFF. The DNA for the CDR3 is TGCGCCAGCAGCTCCCCCCCCAGAGGGACTGAAGCTTTCTTT.